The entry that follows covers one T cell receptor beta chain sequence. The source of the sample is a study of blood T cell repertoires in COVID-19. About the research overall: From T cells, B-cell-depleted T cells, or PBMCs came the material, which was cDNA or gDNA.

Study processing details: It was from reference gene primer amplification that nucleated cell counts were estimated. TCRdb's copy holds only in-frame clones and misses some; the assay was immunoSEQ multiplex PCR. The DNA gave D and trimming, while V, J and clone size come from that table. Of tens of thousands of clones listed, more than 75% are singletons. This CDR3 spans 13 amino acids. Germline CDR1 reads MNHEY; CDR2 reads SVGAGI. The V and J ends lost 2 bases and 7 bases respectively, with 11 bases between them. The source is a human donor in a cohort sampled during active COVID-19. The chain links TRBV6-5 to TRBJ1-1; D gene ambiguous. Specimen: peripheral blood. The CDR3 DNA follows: TGTGCCAGCAGTTACGGATTGGCGGGTGAAGCTTTCTTT. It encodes CASSYGLAGEAFF.